This entry describes one T cell receptor (beta chain). What it binds is not known. The data derive from a study of T cells in Graves' hyperthyroidism and ophthalmopathy. Overall study findings and caveats: Researchers report that a 13 V-J model separated ophthalmopathy from stable hyperthyroidism. Most clonotypes that expanded in the thyroid above 0.001 also showed up in blood.

Amplified TCR beta CDR3 regions derived from RNA transcripts. During a first-round RT-PCR of the TCR CDR3, the HTBI primer set was used. TCRdb called the multiplex PCR reads again in MiXCR, with one record for every CDR3 protein. The sample lists roughly 400,000 distinct CDR3 sequences, over 12% occurring once. Clinical symptoms, serum thyroxine, TRAb, thyroid ultrasound and orbital computed tomography established diagnosis. The receptor was derived from a man between 50 and 59 years old with Graves' ophthalmopathy. What was sequenced was blood.

This CDR3 reads CASSSRQGGTGELFF. CDR3 DNA: TGTGCCAGCAGTTCTAGGCAGGGGGGCACCGGGGAGCTGTTTTTT. V is TRBV12-3 or TRBV12-4 and J is TRBJ2-2; weak D call: TRBD1 (7 bases). This CDR3 comprises 15 residues. The ends were cut back, 4 bases at V and 4 bases at J, with 13 bases in the middle.